Presented here are 15 T cell receptor beta chains from one specimen sequenced in a study of cytomegalovirus exposure and HLA in healthy donors. The PCR ran on 60 Vbeta and 13 Jbeta primers. The repertoire was sequenced with immunoSEQ multiplex PCR; TCRdb's copy has only in-frame clones and lacks some. The data show fewer than 200,000 clones, about 80% seen once. The sample comprised PBMCs. The receptors originated from a boy younger than 18 in good health and CMV-seronegative.

The V and J genes are TRBV6-1 and TRBJ2-5; TRBD2 aligns across 15 bases. Germline lookup yields CDR1 MNHNS and CDR2 SASEGT. The CDR3 loop spans 14 amino acids. Unmatched junction bases numbered 3, after V lost 8 bases and J lost 5 bases. The DNA for the CDR3 is TGTGCCAGCTTTGGGACTAGCGGGAGGGAGACCCAGTACTTC. Translated, it gives CASFGTSGRETQYF.

In its sample, this clone was seen a few times. This chain links TRBV7-9 with TRBJ2-5, with 7 bases fitting TRBD1. The J call is uncertain, as TRBJ2-7 better fits the DNA end. The length of the CDR3 is 14 residues. Germline V gene lookup returns CDR1 SEHNR and CDR2 FQNEAQ (reference sequence). The chain's CDR3 is CASSLEGQPYEQYF. The CDR3 DNA reads as TGTGCCAGCAGCTTAGAGGGACAGCCCTACGAGCAGTACTTC.

CDR3 sequence: CASSLGLKETANSYEQYF. In DNA form, the CDR3 reads TGTGCCAGCAGCTTAGGCCTAAAGGAGACAGCCAACTCCTACGAGCAGTACTTC. The chain joins TRBV13 to TRBJ2-7; tentatively, D is TRBD1 (5 bases). Trimming cost V 0 bases and J 0 bases, with 18 bases left between them. The germline CDR1 and CDR2 sequences are PRHDT and FYEKMQ (reference sequence). This CDR3 has 18 residues.

V and J are TRBV5-1 and TRBJ1-1; D is perhaps TRBD1 (5 bases). Germline CDR1 reads SGHRS; CDR2 reads YFSETQ. V gave up 4 bases and J gave up 3 bases, with 16 bases separating them. The CDR3 spans 15 residues. The CDR3 nucleotides read TGCGCCAGCAGCCCCCAGGGATCAGGATACACTGAAGCTTTCTTT. Translated, it gives CASSPQGSGYTEAFF. Together with reference TRBV5-1 and TRBJ1-1, the CDR3 gives the full variable domain: KAGVTQTPRYLIKTRGQQVTLSCSPISGHRSVSWYQQTPGQGLQFLFEYFSETQRNKGNFPGRFSGRQFSNSRSEMNVSTLELGDSALYLCASSPQGSGYTEAFFGQGTRLTVV.

This clone was seen more than once but under ten times. The chain is built from TRBV5-1 and TRBJ1-3, with D possibly matching TRBD1 (6 bases). V was shortened by 4 bases and J by 1 base, with 9 bases between the two germline ends. The CDR3 is 14 residues long. CDR1 and CDR2 (germline): SGHRS, YFSETQ. CDR3 in amino acids: CASSQQGSGNTIYF. CDR3 sequence (DNA): TGCGCCAGCAGCCAACAGGGATCTGGAAACACCATATATTTT.

This clone was recorded a few times. This sequence joins TRBV19 and TRBJ1-2; 8 nucleotides agree with TRBD1. CDR1 and CDR2 (germline): LNHDA, SQIVND (reference sequence). The CDR3 totals 13 residues. V trimming: 7 bases; J trimming: 4 bases; junction bases outside the gene matches: 5. The CDR3 loop is CASIGTGVYGYTF. The CDR3 DNA sequence: TGTGCCAGTATAGGGACAGGAGTCTATGGCTACACCTTC.

This rearrangement joins TRBV6-1 to TRBJ1-6; TRBD1 aligns across 9 bases. Trimming at V came to 2 bases and at J to 8 bases, leaving 4 bases not matched to a gene. Germline CDR1 and CDR2: MNHNS and SASEGT. The CDR3 extends over 15 amino acids. CDR3 DNA: TGTGCCAGCAGTGAAAGGGACAGGGCCCATTCACCCCTCCACTTT. Protein sequence: CASSERDRAHSPLHF.

The V call is TRBV6-6, the J call TRBJ1-2; 7 nucleotides match TRBD1. Germline trimming cut 9 bases from V and 4 bases from J; bases unmatched to any gene: 2. Germline CDR1 MNHNY, CDR2 SVGAGI (reference sequence). The CDR3 is 11 amino acids. CDR3 sequence (DNA): TGTGCCAGTCGGGACAGCTATGGCTACACCTTC. As protein: CASRDSYGYTF.

The J gene is TRBJ2-7, the V gene TRBV5-1; D is unresolved. CDR1 and CDR2 from the germline V gene are SGHRS and YFSETQ. The germline V and J ends were trimmed by 4 bases and 2 bases, with 7 bases remaining between them. The CDR3 contains 12 residues. The CDR3 protein is CASSIDTYEQYF. In DNA form, the CDR3 reads TGCGCCAGCAGCATAGACACCTACGAGCAGTACTTC. Based on the CDR3 plus reference TRBV5-1 and TRBJ2-7, the full variable domain is KAGVTQTPRYLIKTRGQQVTLSCSPISGHRSVSWYQQTPGQGLQFLFEYFSETQRNKGNFPGRFSGRQFSNSRSEMNVSTLELGDSALYLCASSIDTYEQYFGPGTRLTVT.

The rearrangement links TRBV5-4 to TRBJ2-7; D not resolved. CDR1 is SGHNT and CDR2 is YYREEE in the germline V gene (reference sequence). The ends were cut back, 2 bases at V and 4 bases at J, with 10 bases in the middle. The length of the CDR3 is 13 residues. The CDR3 region has the DNA TGTGCCAGCAGCTTAATCGTCGGGTACGAGCAGTACTTC. Encoded protein: CASSLIVGYEQYF.

This chain uses TRBV6-6 with TRBJ1-1, with 9 bases that match TRBD1. J gave up 7 bases and V 0 bases, and 6 bases lay outside the gene matches. Looked up from germline, CDR1 is MNHNY and CDR2 is SVGAGI (reference sequence). The CDR3 consists of 15 residues. The CDR3 coding sequence is TGTGCCAGCAGTTACTCGGACAGGGGATTGAGTGAAGCTTTCTTT. Protein sequence: CASSYSDRGLSEAFF.

This chain uses TRBV2 with TRBJ2-5; D may be TRBD2 (5 bases). The germline V gene encodes CDR1 SNHLY and CDR2 FYNNEI. The CDR3 totals 14 residues. Trimming left V 9 bases short and J 3 bases short, with 17 bases between. The CDR3 DNA follows: TGTGCCAGTAAGACCGGGAACTCTAAAGAGACCCAGTACTTC. This translates into CASKTGNSKETQYF.

The chain carries TRBV7-2 and TRBJ2-3, with TRBD1 matching 8 bases. Germline V CDR1 and CDR2: SGHTA, FQGNSA. The CDR3 covers 14 residues. Germline trimming cut 5 bases from V and 3 bases from J; bases unmatched to any gene: 4. The CDR3 DNA reads as TGTGCCAGCAGCAAAGACAGGGGTACAGATACGCAGTATTTT. Protein: CASSKDRGTDTQYF.

The chain joins TRBV10-3 to TRBJ2-7, with 7 bases matching TRBD1. The V gene's germline CDR1 is ENHRY and CDR2 SYGVKD. CDR3 size: 13 residues. Trimming at V came to 3 bases and at J to 6 bases, leaving 5 bases not matched to a gene. This CDR3 reads CAISDRGTGEQYF. In DNA, the CDR3 is TGTGCCATCAGTGACAGGGGGACGGGCGAGCAGTACTTC.

The chain joins TRBV6-1 to TRBJ2-5; 7 nucleotides agree with TRBD2. CDR3 length: 13 residues. Looked up from germline, CDR1 is MNHNS and CDR2 is SASEGT. Trimming at V came to 6 bases and at J to 2 bases, leaving 3 bases not matched to a gene. CDR3: CASRRTSQETQYF. CDR3 DNA: TGTGCCAGCAGGAGGACTAGTCAAGAGACCCAGTACTTC.